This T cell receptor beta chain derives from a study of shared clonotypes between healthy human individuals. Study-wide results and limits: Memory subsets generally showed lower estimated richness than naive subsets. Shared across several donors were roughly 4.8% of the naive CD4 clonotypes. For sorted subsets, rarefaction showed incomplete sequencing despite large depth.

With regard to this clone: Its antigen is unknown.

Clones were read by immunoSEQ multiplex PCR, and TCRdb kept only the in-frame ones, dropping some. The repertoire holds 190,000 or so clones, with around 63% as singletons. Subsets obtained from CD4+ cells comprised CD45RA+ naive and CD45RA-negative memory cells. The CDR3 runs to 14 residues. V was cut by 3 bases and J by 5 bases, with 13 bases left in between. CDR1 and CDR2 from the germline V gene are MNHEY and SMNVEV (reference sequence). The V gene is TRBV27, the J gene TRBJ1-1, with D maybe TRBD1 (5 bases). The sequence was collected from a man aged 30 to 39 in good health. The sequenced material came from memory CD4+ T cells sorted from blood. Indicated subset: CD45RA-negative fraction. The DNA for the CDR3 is TGTGCCAGCAGTTTTGGAGGTTGGGGGACTGAAGCTTTCTTT. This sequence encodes CASSFGGWGTEAFF.